In this sample, the clone carrying this TCR beta chain turned up a few times. The J segment lost 5 bases and the V segment lost 5 bases, leaving 5 bases of the junction unmatched. There are 13 residues in the CDR3. Germline V CDR1 and CDR2: MNHEY, SMNVEV (reference sequence). This entry is derived from a study of blood T cell repertoires in COVID-19. Sequenced by immunoSEQ multiplex PCR; TCRdb stores in-frame clones only, minus some. The sample yields 200,000 to 300,000 clones, around 84% seen once. The J gene is TRBJ2-5, the V gene TRBV27; TRBD2 matches at 7 bases. This receptor was taken from a man in his forties or fifties who had recovered from COVID-19. What was sequenced was peripheral blood. The CDR3 region is CASSRTRYETQYF. The CDR3 region has the DNA TGTGCCAGCAGTAGGACTAGATATGAGACCCAGTACTTC.